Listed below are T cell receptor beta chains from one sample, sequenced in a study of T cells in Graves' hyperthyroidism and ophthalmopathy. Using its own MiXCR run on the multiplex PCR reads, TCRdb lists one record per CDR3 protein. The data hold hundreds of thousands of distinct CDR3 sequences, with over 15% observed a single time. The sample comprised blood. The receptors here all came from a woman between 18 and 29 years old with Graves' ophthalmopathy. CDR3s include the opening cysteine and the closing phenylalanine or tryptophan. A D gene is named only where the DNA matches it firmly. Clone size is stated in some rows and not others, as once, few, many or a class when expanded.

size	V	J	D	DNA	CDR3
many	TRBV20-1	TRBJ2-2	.	TGCAGTGCTAGAGAGACAGGCAACACCGGGGAGCTGTTTTTT	CSARETGNTGELFF
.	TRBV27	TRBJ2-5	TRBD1	TGTGCCAGCAGTATGGACAGGCCTGTAGGGGAAGAGACCCAGCACTTC	CASSMDRPVGEETQHF
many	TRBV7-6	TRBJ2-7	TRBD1	TGTGCCAGCAGCAGGGGACAGGGAAACGAGCAGTACTTC	CASSRGQGNEQYF
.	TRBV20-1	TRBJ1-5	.	TGCAGTGCCGAACGACGGGCTAGCAATCAGCCCCAGCATTTT	CSAERRASNQPQHF
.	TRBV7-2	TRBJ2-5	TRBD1	TGTGCCAGCAGCGGGGGACAGACCGGAGAGACCCAGTACTTC	CASSGGQTGETQYF
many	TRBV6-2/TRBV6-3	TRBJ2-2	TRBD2	TGTGCCAGCAGTTACTCGTCCCTCACTAGCGGGAGGAACACCGGGGAGCTGTTTTTT	CASSYSSLTSGRNTGELFF
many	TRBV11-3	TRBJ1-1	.	TGTGCCAGCAGCTCCGGGGGGGGGATGGCTTTCTTT	CASSSGGGMAFF
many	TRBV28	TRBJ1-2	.	TGTGCCAGCAGTTTTCTAGGGGCGGGGGATGGCTACACCTTC	CASSFLGAGDGYTF
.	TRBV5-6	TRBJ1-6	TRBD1	TGTGCCAGCAGCTATTGGGGGACAGGGAGAAATTCACCCCTCCACTTT	CASSYWGTGRNSPLHF
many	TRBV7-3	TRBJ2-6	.	TGTGCCAGCAGTTCCAGCTCTGGGGCCAACGTCCTGACTTTC	CASSSSSGANVLTF
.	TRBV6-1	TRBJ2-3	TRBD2	TGTGCCAGCAGTGATAGCGGGGGGGGTTCAGATACGCAGTATTTT	CASSDSGGGSDTQYF
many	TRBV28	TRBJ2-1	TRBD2	TGTGCCAGCAGTTTAGAGCGGGGGGCCCCCTACAATGAGCAGTTCTTC	CASSLERGAPYNEQFF
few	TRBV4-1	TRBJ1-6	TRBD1	TGCGCCAGCAGGCTCGGACAGGGGGATTCACCCCTCCACTTT	CASRLGQGDSPLHF
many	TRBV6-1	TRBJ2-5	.	TGTGCCAGCAGCGGGGGGCTATGGACAGAGACCCAGTACTTC	CASSGGLWTETQYF
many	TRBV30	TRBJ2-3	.	TGTGCCTGGAGTGTACGAACTGGGTTCACAGATACGCAGTATTTT	CAWSVRTGFTDTQYF
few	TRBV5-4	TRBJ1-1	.	TGTGCCAGCAGCCAGGGGAGTAGAGGGCTGGACACTGAAGCTTTCTTT	CASSQGSRGLDTEAFF
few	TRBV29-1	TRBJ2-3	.	TGCAGCGCCGGCACAGATACGCAGTATTTT	CSAGTDTQYF
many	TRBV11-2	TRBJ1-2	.	TGTGCCAGCAGCTCCTTACGGGGTCAGGCACCCTATGGCTACACCTTC	CASSSLRGQAPYGYTF
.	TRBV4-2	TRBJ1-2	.	TGTGCCAGCAGCCAAGAGGTCGGACAGCTTAACTATGGCTACACCTTC	CASSQEVGQLNYGYTF
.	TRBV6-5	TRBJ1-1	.	TGTGCCAGCAGTTACTCCTGGGGGAACACTGAAGCTTTCTTT	CASSYSWGNTEAFF
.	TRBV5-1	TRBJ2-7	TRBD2	TGCGCCAGCAGCTTAGGACTAGCGGGAGGGGTCTACGAGCAGTACTTC	CASSLGLAGGVYEQYF
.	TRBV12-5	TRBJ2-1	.	TGTGCTAGTGGGGACACCTACAATGAGCAGTTCTTC	CASGDTYNEQFF
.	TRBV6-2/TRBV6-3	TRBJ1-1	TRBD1	TGTGCCAGCAGACAGGGGCCTGAAGCTTTCTTT	CASRQGPEAFF
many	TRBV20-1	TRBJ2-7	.	TGCAGTGCTAGAGATCTGGAGTATGGCTTCTCCTACGAGCAGTACTTC	CSARDLEYGFSYEQYF
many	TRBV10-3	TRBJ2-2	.	TGTGCCATCATGATGGGGGGGCGCGAGACCGGGGAGCTGTTTTTT	CAIMMGGRETGELFF
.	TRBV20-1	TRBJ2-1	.	TGCAGTGCTAGAGACTCCCGACAGGTGTACGAGCAGTTCTTC	CSARDSRQVYEQFF
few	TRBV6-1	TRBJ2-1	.	TGTGCCAGCAGGCCCTCTAGGGGAAATGAGCAGTTCTTC	CASRPSRGNEQFF
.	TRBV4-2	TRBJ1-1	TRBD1	TGTGCCAGCAGCCAAGGTCGGACAGGGGTGCGGAACACTGAAGCTTTCTTT	CASSQGRTGVRNTEAFF
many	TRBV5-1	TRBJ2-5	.	TGCGCCAGCAGCCCCGGGGGCGGGGTATCGGAGTACTTC	CASSPGGGVSEYF
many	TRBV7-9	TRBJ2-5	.	TGTGCCAGCAACCCAGAGTCCTTAGCTCAAGAGACCCAGTACTTC	CASNPESLAQETQYF
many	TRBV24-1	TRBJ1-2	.	TGTGCCACCAGTGGTGGCACAAACTATGGCTACACCTTC	CATSGGTNYGYTF
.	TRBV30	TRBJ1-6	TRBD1	TGTGCCTGGAGTAGGGACAGGGGAGGACGTTCACCCCTCCACTTT	CAWSRDRGGRSPLHF
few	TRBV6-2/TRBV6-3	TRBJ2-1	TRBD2	TGTGCCAGCAGGGGGACTAGCGGGAGCTTTGAGCAGTTCTTC	CASRGTSGSFEQFF
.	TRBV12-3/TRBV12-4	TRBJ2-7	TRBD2	TGTGCCAGCAGTTTACGACTAGCGGGGGGCTGGGAGCAGTACTTC	CASSLRLAGGWEQYF
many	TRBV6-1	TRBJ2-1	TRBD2	TGTGCCAGCAGTGAATGGAGCGGGAGCGGGAATGAGCAGTTCTTC	CASSEWSGSGNEQFF
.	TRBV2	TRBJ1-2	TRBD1	TGTGCCAGCAGACAGGGGGAGTATGGCTACACCTTC	CASRQGEYGYTF
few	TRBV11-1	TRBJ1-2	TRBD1	TGTGCCAGCAGCTTAGAGGGACAGGGCGCCCGTGGCTACACCTTC	CASSLEGQGARGYTF
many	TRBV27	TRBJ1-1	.	TGTGCCAGCAGTTTGGGGGGAGGGATGAACACTGAAGCTTTCTTT	CASSLGGGMNTEAFF
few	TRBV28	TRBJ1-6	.	TGTGCCAGCAGTTTATGGAGCTATAATTCACCCCTCCACTTT	CASSLWSYNSPLHF
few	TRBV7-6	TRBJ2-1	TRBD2	TGTGCCAGCAGCTTGGTTGCGCGGGGGGGGGTCTCCTACAATGAGCAGTTCTTC	CASSLVARGGVSYNEQFF
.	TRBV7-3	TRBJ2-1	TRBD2	TGTGCCAGCAGCTTAGGTGGTGGGGGACTAGCGGACAATGAGCAGTTCTTC	CASSLGGGGLADNEQFF
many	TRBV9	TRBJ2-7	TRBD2	TGTGCCAGCAGCGCACATAGCGGGAGGGCCCACGAGCAGTACTTC	CASSAHSGRAHEQYF
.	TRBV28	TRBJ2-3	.	TGTGCCAGCAGTTTTAACGTTGGGGGTCAAGCCACAGATACGCAGTATTTT	CASSFNVGGQATDTQYF
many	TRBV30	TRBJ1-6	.	TGTGCCTGGACGGCAGAGCGGGATTCACCCCTCCACTTT	CAWTAERDSPLHF
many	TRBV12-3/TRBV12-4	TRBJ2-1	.	TGTGCCAGCAGTTTGTCGGGAATGGGTGAGCAGTTCTTC	CASSLSGMGEQFF
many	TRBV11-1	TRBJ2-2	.	TGTGCCAGCATGAGCGGCGACACCGGGGAGCTGTTTTTT	CASMSGDTGELFF
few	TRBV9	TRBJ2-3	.	TGTGCCAGCAGCAGCCGGGGACTTATAACAGATACGCAGTATTTT	CASSSRGLITDTQYF
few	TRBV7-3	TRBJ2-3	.	TGTGCCAGCAACCCCGGGGGGCGTAACACAGATACGCAGTATTTT	CASNPGGRNTDTQYF
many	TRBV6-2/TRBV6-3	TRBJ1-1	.	TGTGCCAGCAGTTACTCGTGGGACCTCGGGCACCCGACGAACACTGAAGCTTTCTTT	CASSYSWDLGHPTNTEAFF
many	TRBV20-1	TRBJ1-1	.	TGCAGTGCTAGAGTTCGCACTGAAGCTTTCTTT	CSARVRTEAFF
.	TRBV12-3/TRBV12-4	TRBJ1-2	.	TGTGCCAGCACCAACTGGGAGGGCTATGGCTACACCTTC	CASTNWEGYGYTF
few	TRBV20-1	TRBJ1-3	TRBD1	TGCAGTGCTTACCGGGACAGCGGAAACACCATATATTTT	CSAYRDSGNTIYF
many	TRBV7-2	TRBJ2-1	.	TGTGCCAGCAGCTTAAGGGACACGTACAATGAGCAGTTCTTC	CASSLRDTYNEQFF
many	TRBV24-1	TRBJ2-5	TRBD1	TGTGCCACCAGTGCCCGCCCCGGGACAGATGAAGAGACCCAGTACTTC	CATSARPGTDEETQYF
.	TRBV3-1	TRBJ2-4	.	TGTGCCAGCAGCCAAGATTACGCCAAAAACATTCAGTACTTC	CASSQDYAKNIQYF
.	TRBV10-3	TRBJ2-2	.	TGTGCCATCAGTGATAAAGGGGAGCTGTTTTTT	CAISDKGELFF
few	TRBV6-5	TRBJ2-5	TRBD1	TGTGCCAGCAGTTACTGGACAGGGGGCCGGGAGACCCAGTACTTC	CASSYWTGGRETQYF
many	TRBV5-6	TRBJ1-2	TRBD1	TGTGCCAGCAGCTATACCGGACAGGGAGCGGGGGGCTACACCTTC	CASSYTGQGAGGYTF
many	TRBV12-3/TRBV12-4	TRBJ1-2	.	TGTGCCAGCAGTCATGACAGGCTATCCCTCTTCAACTATGGCTACACCTTC	CASSHDRLSLFNYGYTF
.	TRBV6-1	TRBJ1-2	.	TGTGCCAGCAGTTCTTTGGGGGGAAGCTATGGCTACACCTTC	CASSSLGGSYGYTF